This entry is about one T cell receptor (beta chain). What it binds is not known. TCRdb used MiXCR to reprocess the RT-PCR reads, holding one entry per CDR3 protein. Of approximately 11,000 distinct CDR3 sequences in the sample, around 77% are singletons; the top ten hold more than 6.5%. The V gene's germline CDR1 is LGHDT and CDR2 YNNKEL (reference sequence). CDR3 length: 13 residues. Trimming left V 7 bases short and J 0 bases short, with 9 bases between. These data come from a study of yellow fever vaccine responses in identical twins. General study results and limits: Reportedly, twins showed a vaccine T cell response that looked partly convergent and partly personalized.

This sequence originates from a woman in her late teens or twenties who received the yellow fever vaccine. The chain uses TRBV3-1 and TRBJ2-5, with TRBD1 as a possible D gene (5 bases). The starting material was T cells from blood (PBMCs), unsorted or a sorted subset (not recorded which), obtained before or after yellow fever vaccination (not recorded which). CDR3 region: CASMTANQETQYF. The DNA for the CDR3 is TGTGCCAGCATGACAGCGAACCAAGAGACCCAGTACTTC.